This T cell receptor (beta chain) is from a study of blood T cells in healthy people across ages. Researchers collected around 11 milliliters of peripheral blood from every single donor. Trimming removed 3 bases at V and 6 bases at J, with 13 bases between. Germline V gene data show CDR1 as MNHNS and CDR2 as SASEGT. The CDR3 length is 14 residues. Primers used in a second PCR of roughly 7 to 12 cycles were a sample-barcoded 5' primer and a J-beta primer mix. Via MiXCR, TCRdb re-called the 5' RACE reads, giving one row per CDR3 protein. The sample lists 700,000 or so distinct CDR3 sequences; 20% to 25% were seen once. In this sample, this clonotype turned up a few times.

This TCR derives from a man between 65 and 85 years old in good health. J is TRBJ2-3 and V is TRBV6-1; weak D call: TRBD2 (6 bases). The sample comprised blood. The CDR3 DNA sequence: TGTGCCAGCAGTGAGGGGGGACCATACGATACGCAGTATTTT. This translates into CASSEGGPYDTQYF.